This T cell receptor beta chain emerged from a study of blood T cell repertoires in COVID-19. Background on the study: The study drew acute and convalescent COVID-19 samples from the United States, Italy and Spain. The analysed material was cDNA or gDNA that came from T cells, B-cell-depleted T cells, or PBMCs.

Germline-derived CDR1 and CDR2 are MGHDK and SYGVNS. Between the trimmed V and J ends, which lost 2 bases and 4 bases, there was a span of 11 bases. The CDR3 is made up of 14 amino acids. In the authors' methods: Nucleated cell number was recorded as an estimate derived from reference gene primer amplification. The protocol was immunoSEQ multiplex PCR, while the TCRdb copy is restricted to in-frame clones and leaves out a portion. That table is the source of V, J and clone size, and D and trimming were worked out from the DNA. The sample consists of under 30,000 clones, 89% of them appearing once. The chain couples TRBV25-1 to TRBJ1-1; D might be TRBD1 (6 bases). The TCR was taken from a human donor in a cohort sampled during active COVID-19. The sequencing input was peripheral blood. The CDR3 here is CASSEGGRSTEAFF. In nucleotides, the CDR3 is TGTGCCAGCAGTGAAGGGGGCCGTAGCACTGAAGCTTTCTTT.